This TCR beta chain was profiled in a study of Ad26.COV2.S vaccination and SARS-CoV-2 variants (dated by TCRdb to the early 2020s). As for the study more broadly: The specificity and breadth of SARS-CoV-2-reactive T cell receptors after Ad26.COV2.S vaccination were assessed by TCRbeta repertoire sequencing. A total of about 30 samples were included in the TCR-sequenced set, comprising around 19 Ad26.COV2.S vaccine recipients, 5 placebo recipients and 8 SARS-CoV-2 convalescent individuals.

Sequences MNHEY (CDR1) and SMNVEV (CDR2) are obtained from the germline V gene (reference sequence). The trim is 3 bases for V and 0 bases for J, with a gap of 6 bases between the germline ends. Measured from the cysteine to the phenylalanine, the CDR3 is 15 residues long. The read is trimmed to its CDR3 DNA, 45 bases read in frame from base 1. About this clone: Its recognized antigen is unknown. No much larger clone exists at a distance of one base, and base qualities are not known.

The sample's time point, from its label and the paper: individuals recovered from natural SARS-CoV-2 infection. The immunoSEQ Assay was used to sequence TCRbeta CDR3 regions. After extraction, genomic DNA underwent amplification by bias-controlled multiplex PCR, followed by high-throughput sequencing. The authors' pipeline ran thus. To quantify the absolute abundance of each unique TCRbeta CDR3 region, sequences were collapsed and filtered. T cell fraction was estimated by normalizing TCRbeta template counts to usable DNA, with usable DNA measured through amplification of reference genes found in all nucleated cells. Repertoire TCRs were annotated as SARS-CoV-2-specific when V gene, CDR3 amino acid sequence and J gene were exactly matched to a known reactive TCR set. MIRA supplied the reference SARS-CoV-2 TCR set, which was filtered for enrichment in COVID-19-positive ImmuneCODE repertoires so that public or cross-reactive TCRs were removed. Based on the MIRA antigens, annotated TCRs were further analysed at the level of specific ORF or position within ORF. Breadth was defined as the number of annotated unique rearrangements divided by the total number of unique productive rearrangements, and depth was defined as the summed frequency of the annotated unique rearrangements. TCR breadth was compared between groups using two-sided Wilcoxon rank-sum tests. Held by TCRdb, this immuneACCESS table contains in-frame sequences only and omits some clones. Under half of the omission traces to an unresolved V gene where checked; the cause of the rest is unknown. V, J and clone size are those of that table, while D and trimming were read from the DNA. The sample table records roughly 380,000 clones; 92% of these occur just once. Clones ranked in the top ten supply 3% to 4% of the sample.

What the authors observed across the whole study: According to the authors, total T cell responses may have been underestimated by the TCR breadth and depth analyses. Substantial breadth of spike-specific CD8+ and CD4+ T cell responses was reported after vaccination. Compared with placebo recipients, Ad26.COV2.S recipients showed higher spike-specific TCR breadth (P = 0.0014). Vaccine and placebo recipients had comparable non-spike TCR breadth, which fits with the vaccine containing only spike.

The rearrangement combines TRBV27 with TRBJ2-6; the D gene may be TRBD1 or TRBD2, since each aligns over 5 bases. Sequences were derived from peripheral blood, sampled after recovery from COVID-19. The sequence came from a human donor who had recovered from COVID-19. In nucleotide form, the sequence is TGTGCCAGCAGTTTGGGACCCTCTGGGGCCAACGTCCTGACTTTC. It specifies CASSLGPSGANVLTF.